Following are 2 T cell receptor beta chains from one sample sequenced in a study of T-cell reconstitution after alpha-beta-depleted transplantation in children. Preparation of the TCRbeta library used unique molecular identifiers. Using its own MiXCR run on the PCR reads, TCRdb lists one record per CDR3 protein. The table has 500,000 to 750,000 distinct CDR3 sequences, roughly 30% seen once. This specimen was PBMCs, taken before TCRalphabeta/CD19-depleted stem cell transplant. The origin of the receptors is a boy younger than two with Wiskott-Aldrich syndrome, due to receive a stem cell transplant.

The rearrangement uses TRBV7-2 and TRBJ2-5; D tentatively fits TRBD1 or TRBD2 (5 bases each). The ends were cut back, 5 bases at V and 4 bases at J, with 17 bases in the middle. The CDR3 is 15 residues long. From germline, CDR1 is SGHTA and CDR2 FQGNSA. The CDR3 loop is CASSPVVAGRETQYF. CDR3 sequence (DNA): TGTGCCAGCAGCCCCGTGGTAGCAGGGAGAGAGACCCAGTACTTC. Drawing the rest from reference TRBV7-2 and TRBJ2-5, the complete variable domain is GAGVSQSPSNKVTEKGKDVELRCDPISGHTALYWYRQSLGQGLEFLIYFQGNSAPDKSGLPSDRFSAERTGGSVSTLTIQRTQQEDSAVYLCASSPVVAGRETQYFGPGTRLLVL.

CDR3 amino acids: CASSLYGQGHSRYEQYF. CDR3 DNA sequence: TGTGCCAGCAGTTTATACGGACAGGGTCATTCTCGCTACGAGCAGTACTTC. The chain recombines TRBV27 with TRBJ2-7; 8 bases fit TRBD1. The CDR3 spans 17 residues. Germline V gene lookup returns CDR1 MNHEY and CDR2 SMNVEV (reference sequence). Trimming at V came to 1 base and at J to 3 bases, leaving 11 bases not matched to a gene.